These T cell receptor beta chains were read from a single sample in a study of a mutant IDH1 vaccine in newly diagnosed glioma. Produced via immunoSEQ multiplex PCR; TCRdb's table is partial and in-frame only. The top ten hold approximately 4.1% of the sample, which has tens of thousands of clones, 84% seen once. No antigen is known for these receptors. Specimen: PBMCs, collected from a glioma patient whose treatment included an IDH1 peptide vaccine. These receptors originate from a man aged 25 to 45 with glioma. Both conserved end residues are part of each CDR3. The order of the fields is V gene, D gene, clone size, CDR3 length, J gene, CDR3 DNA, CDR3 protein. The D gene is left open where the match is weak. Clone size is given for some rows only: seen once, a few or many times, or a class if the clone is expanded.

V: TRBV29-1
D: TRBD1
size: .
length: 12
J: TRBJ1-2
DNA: TGCAGCGTTCCGGGACAGGGGTATGGCTACACCTTC
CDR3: CSVPGQGYGYTF

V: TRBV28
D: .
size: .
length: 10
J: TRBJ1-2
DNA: TGTGCCAGCAGTTCCTTTGGCTACACCTTC
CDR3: CASSSFGYTF

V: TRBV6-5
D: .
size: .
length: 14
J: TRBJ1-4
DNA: TGTGCCAGCAGTTCGACCGCAACTAATGAAAAACTGTTTTTT
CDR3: CASSSTATNEKLFF

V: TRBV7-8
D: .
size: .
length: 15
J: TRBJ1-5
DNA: TGTGCCAGCAGTCCGGGAGGTTATAGCAATCAGCCCCAGCATTTT
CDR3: CASSPGGYSNQPQHF

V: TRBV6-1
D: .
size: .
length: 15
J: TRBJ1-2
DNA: TGTGCCAGCAGTGAATCCAGGGAAACTAACTATGGCTACACCTTC
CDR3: CASSESRETNYGYTF

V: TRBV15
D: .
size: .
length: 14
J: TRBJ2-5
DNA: TGTGCCACCAGCAGGACAGGTTTTGAAGAGACCCAGTACTTC
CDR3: CATSRTGFEETQYF

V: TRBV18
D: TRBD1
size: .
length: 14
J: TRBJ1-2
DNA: TGTGCCAGCTCACCCCGGGACAGGGTCATCGGCTACACCTTC
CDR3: CASSPRDRVIGYTF

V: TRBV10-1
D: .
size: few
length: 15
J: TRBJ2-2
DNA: TGCGCCAGCAGTGAGCAGGGCAAGGACACCGGGGAGCTGTTTTTT
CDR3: CASSEQGKDTGELFF

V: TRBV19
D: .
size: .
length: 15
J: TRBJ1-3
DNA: TGTGCCAGTAGTATAGAGGCCAGACGAAGAAACACCATATATTTT
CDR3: CASSIEARRRNTIYF

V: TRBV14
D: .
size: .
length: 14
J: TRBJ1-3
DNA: TGTGCCAGCAGTGCGGGGAGCTCTGGAAACACCATATATTTT
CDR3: CASSAGSSGNTIYF

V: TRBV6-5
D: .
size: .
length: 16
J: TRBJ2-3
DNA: TGTGCCAGCAGTTGGAGAGGGGGGGCGGTTGCAGATACGCAGTATTTT
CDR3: CASSWRGGAVADTQYF